These 14 T cell receptor beta chains came from one sample sequenced in a study of cytomegalovirus exposure and HLA in healthy donors. It was with 60 Vbeta and 13 Jbeta primers that the PCR ran. Using immunoSEQ multiplex PCR, the repertoire was profiled, and TCRdb retains in-frame clones only, with some absent. The sample has fewer than 200,000 clones; roughly 80% are singletons. The sample consisted of PBMCs. The receptor set was obtained from a girl aged 2-10 years in good health and CMV-seropositive.

This clone was seen a few times. The rearrangement links TRBV6-1 to TRBJ1-3; D possibly corresponds to TRBD1 (5 bases). Trimming cost V 8 bases and J 0 bases, with 14 bases left between them. CDR1 is MNHNS, CDR2 SASEGT, per germline. The CDR3 covers 15 residues. As DNA, the CDR3 is TGTGCCAGCGGTAAGACAGCCAGCTCTGGAAACACCATATATTTT. This gives the protein CASGKTASSGNTIYF.

This clone was counted between two and nine times. V usage is TRBV5-1 and J usage is TRBJ2-3; D not resolved. Trimming took off 3 bases at V and 0 bases at J, with 5 bases between the two ends. There are 13 residues in the CDR3. Germline-derived CDR1 and CDR2 are SGHRS and YFSETQ. CDR3 sequence reads: CASSYSSTDTQYF. The DNA for the CDR3 is TGCGCCAGCAGCTACTCTAGCACAGATACGCAGTATTTT.

The chain carries TRBV4-2 and TRBJ2-5; no reliable D call. V lost 0 bases to trimming and J lost 6 bases, with 8 bases between them. Per the germline V gene, CDR1 is LGHNA and CDR2 is YNFKEQ. The CDR3 has 13 amino acids. The CDR3 loop is CASSQERRKTQYF. CDR3 in DNA: TGTGCCAGCAGCCAAGAGAGGAGAAAGACCCAGTACTTC.

The chain couples TRBV30 to TRBJ2-3; possibly TRBD2 for D (7 bases). From germline, CDR1 is GTSNPN and CDR2 SVGIG (reference sequence). V lost 8 bases, J lost 1 base, and 19 bases lay in between. The CDR3 totals 15 residues. This CDR3 is CAGRGGRGGTDTQYF. CDR3 sequence (DNA): TGTGCCGGAAGGGGGGGCCGGGGGGGCACAGATACGCAGTATTTT.

The chain uses TRBV2 and TRBJ1-1, with D possibly TRBD1 on 5 matching bases. The CDR3 extends over 13 amino acids. V was cut by 10 bases and J by 5 bases, with 17 bases left in between. CDR1 is SNHLY, CDR2 FYNNEI, per germline. Written as DNA, the CDR3 is TGTGCCACACCGACAGAGGTAGTGACTGAAGCTTTCTTT. The encoded protein is CATPTEVVTEAFF.

J is TRBJ2-5 and V is TRBV2, with 8 bases aligning to TRBD2. CDR1 is SNHLY and CDR2 is FYNNEI in the germline V gene. With 7 bases clipped from V and 5 bases from J, the junction kept 15 bases outside the gene matches. The CDR3 sequence is 16 residues long. CDR3 sequence: CASTGGLAHLGETQYF. The DNA of the CDR3 is TGTGCCAGCACGGGGGGGCTAGCTCATTTGGGGGAGACCCAGTACTTC.

The V and J genes are TRBV6-6 and TRBJ2-5, with D possibly being TRBD1 (6 bases). V gave up 6 bases and J gave up 5 bases, with 13 bases separating them. The CDR3 runs to 13 residues. Germline V lookup: CDR1 MNHNY, CDR2 SVGAGI (reference sequence). CDR3 sequence reads: CASRLQGGETQYF. The CDR3 DNA follows: TGTGCCAGCAGGCTACAGGGTGGGGAGACCCAGTACTTC.

In regard to this clone: Other DNA sequences in the sample encode the same CDR3. This chain joins TRBV30 and TRBJ2-3; the D is unclear. V shed 3 bases and J shed 2 bases, with 9 bases lying between them. Germline CDR1 is GTSNPN and CDR2 is SVGIG (reference sequence). The CDR3 length is 13 residues. The CDR3 DNA reads as TGTGCCTGGAGCGGTGACAACACAGATACGCAGTATTTT. As protein: CAWSGDNTDTQYF.

The J gene is TRBJ2-1, the V gene TRBV6-1; 10 bases are shared with TRBD1. The CDR3 totals 15 residues. Trimming cost V 11 bases and J 4 bases; bases outside gene matches: 11. Germline V gives CDR1 MNHNS, CDR2 SASEGT. The CDR3 region has the DNA TGTGCCTGCTTACAACCGGGACAGGGGTACAATGAGCAGTTCTTC. Residues: CACLQPGQGYNEQFF.

This chain joins TRBV28 and TRBJ2-7; TRBD1 aligns across 9 bases. The V gene end was trimmed by 6 bases and the J gene end by 2 bases; junction bases not matched to a gene: 5. Germline V CDR1 and CDR2: MDHEN, SYDVKM. The CDR3 runs 14 residues. The CDR3 DNA sequence: TGTGCCAGCAGCCCGGGACAGGGACCCTACGAGCAGTACTTC. Translation: CASSPGQGPYEQYF.

The V and J genes are TRBV28 and TRBJ1-2; D is unclear. V shed 10 bases and J shed 0 bases, with 15 bases lying between them. CDR1 MDHEN and CDR2 SYDVKM come from the germline V gene. The CDR3 length is 14 residues. Here the CDR3 DNA reads TGTGCCACCTTAGGACTGTTAGCTAACTATGGCTACACCTTC. This translates into CATLGLLANYGYTF.

The V and J genes are TRBV7-8 and TRBJ2-7; 9 bases fit TRBD2. The trim removed 4 bases at V and 0 bases at J, leaving 10 bases unmatched. The CDR3 contains 17 residues. CDR1 is SGHVS, CDR2 FQNEAQ, per germline. The CDR3 spells CASSSGAGGVLSYEQYF. In DNA, the CDR3 is TGTGCCAGCAGCTCAGGTGCGGGAGGGGTTCTCTCCTACGAGCAGTACTTC.

The gene calls are TRBV7-9 and TRBJ2-7; 9 bases are shared with TRBD1. V lost 5 bases, J lost 2 bases, and 10 bases stayed unmatched. CDR3 length: 16 amino acids. From germline, CDR1 is SEHNR and CDR2 FQNEAQ (reference sequence). The CDR3 DNA reads as TGTGCCAGCAGCCGATTAGAGGGACAGGGCGCCTACGAGCAGTACTTC. Its translation: CASSRLEGQGAYEQYF.

This clone has a handful of counts. At one of its ends the junction is not consistent with the germline gene, which may arise from a read error. The chain combines TRBV7-9 with TRBJ1-3; D not resolved. This CDR3 is built from 18 residues. Germline V lookup: CDR1 SEHNR, CDR2 FQNEAQ (reference sequence). The CDR3 sequence is CSSSLRLNFRVDGNTIYF. CDR3 in DNA: TGTTCCAGCAGCTTAAGATTGAATTTCCGGGTCGACGGAAACACCATATATTTT.